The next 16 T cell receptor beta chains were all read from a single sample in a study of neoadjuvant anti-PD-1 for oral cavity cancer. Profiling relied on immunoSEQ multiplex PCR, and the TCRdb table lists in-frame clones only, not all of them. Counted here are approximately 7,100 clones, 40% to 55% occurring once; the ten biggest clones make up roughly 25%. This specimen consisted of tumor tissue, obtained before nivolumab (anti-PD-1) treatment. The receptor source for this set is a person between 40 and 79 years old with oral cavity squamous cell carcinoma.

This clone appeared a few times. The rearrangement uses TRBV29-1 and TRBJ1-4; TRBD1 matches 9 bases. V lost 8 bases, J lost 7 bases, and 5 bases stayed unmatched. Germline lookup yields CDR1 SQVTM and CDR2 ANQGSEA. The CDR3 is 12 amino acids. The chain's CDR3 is CSRSGQGEKLFF. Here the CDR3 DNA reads TGCAGCCGTTCGGGACAGGGTGAAAAACTGTTTTTT. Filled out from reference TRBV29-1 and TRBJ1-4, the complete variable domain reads SAVISQKPSRDICQRGTSLTIQCQVDSQVTMMFWYRQQPGQSLTLIATANQGSEATYESGFVIDKFPISRPNLTFSTLTVSNMSPEDSSIYLCSRSGQGEKLFFGSGTQLSVL.

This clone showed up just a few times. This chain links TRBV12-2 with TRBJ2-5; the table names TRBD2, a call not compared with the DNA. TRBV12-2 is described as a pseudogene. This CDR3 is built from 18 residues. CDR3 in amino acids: CASRLVSRRRGRQETQYF. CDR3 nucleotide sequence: TGTGCAAGTCGCTTAGTATCAAGGCGGCGGGGGCGGCAAGAGACCCAGTACTTC.

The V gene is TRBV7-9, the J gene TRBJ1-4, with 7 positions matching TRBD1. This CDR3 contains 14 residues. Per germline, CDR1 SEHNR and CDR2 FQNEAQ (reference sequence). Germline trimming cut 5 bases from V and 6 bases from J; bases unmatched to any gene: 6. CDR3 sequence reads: CASSQTGPYEKLFF. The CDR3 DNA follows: TGTGCCAGCAGCCAGACAGGGCCCTATGAAAAACTGTTTTTT.

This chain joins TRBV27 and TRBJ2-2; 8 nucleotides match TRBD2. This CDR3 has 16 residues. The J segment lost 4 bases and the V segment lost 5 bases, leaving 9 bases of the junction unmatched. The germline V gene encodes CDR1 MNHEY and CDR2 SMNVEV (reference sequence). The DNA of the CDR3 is TGTGCCAGCAGTCCCCTCGGGGGGGCTGGCACCGGGGAGCTGTTTTTT. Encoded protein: CASSPLGGAGTGELFF.

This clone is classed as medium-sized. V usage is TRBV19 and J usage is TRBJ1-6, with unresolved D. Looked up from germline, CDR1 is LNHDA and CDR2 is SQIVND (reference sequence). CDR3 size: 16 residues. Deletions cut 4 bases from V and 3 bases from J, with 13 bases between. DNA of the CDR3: TGTGCCAGTAGTAGCAGCAGTGACTTCTATAATTCACCCCTCCACTTT. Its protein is CASSSSSDFYNSPLHF.

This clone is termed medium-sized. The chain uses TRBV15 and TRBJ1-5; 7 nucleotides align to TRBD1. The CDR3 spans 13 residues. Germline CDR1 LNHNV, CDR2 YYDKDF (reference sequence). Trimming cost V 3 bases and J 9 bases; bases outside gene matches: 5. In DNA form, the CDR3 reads TGTGCCACCAGCAGCGACAGGGCGAGGCCCCAGCATTTT. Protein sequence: CATSSDRARPQHF.

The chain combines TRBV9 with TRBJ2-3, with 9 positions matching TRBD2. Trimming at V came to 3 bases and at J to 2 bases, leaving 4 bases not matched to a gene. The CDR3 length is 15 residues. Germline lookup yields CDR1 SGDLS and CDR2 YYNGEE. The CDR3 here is CASSAAGGLTDTQYF. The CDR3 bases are TGTGCCAGCAGCGCCGCGGGGGGGCTCACAGATACGCAGTATTTT.

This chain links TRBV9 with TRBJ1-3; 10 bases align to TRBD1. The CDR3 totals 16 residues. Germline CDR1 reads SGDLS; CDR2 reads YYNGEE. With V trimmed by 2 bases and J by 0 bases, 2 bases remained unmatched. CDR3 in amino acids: CASSVRDRGSGNTIYF. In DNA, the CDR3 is TGTGCCAGCAGCGTGCGGGACAGGGGCTCTGGAAACACCATATATTTT.

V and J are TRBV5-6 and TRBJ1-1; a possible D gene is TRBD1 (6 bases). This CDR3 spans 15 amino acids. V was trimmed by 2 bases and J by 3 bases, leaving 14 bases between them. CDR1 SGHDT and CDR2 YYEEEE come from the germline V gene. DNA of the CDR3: TGTGCCAGCAGCTTACTGTCAGGGGCGCACACTGAAGCTTTCTTT. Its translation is CASSLLSGAHTEAFF.

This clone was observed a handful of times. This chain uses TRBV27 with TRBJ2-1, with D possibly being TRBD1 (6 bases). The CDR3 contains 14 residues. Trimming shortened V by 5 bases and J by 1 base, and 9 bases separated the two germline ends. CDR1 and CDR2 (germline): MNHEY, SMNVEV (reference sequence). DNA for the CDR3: TGTGCCAGCAGTAGGCAGGGGTCCTACAATGAGCAGTTCTTC. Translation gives CASSRQGSYNEQFF.

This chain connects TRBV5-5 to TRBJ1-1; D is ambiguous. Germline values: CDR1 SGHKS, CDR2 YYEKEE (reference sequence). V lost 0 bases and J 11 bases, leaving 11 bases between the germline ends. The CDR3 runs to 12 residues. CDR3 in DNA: TGTGCCAGCAGCTTGGATTTGGGAAACGCTTTCTTT. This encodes CASSLDLGNAFF.

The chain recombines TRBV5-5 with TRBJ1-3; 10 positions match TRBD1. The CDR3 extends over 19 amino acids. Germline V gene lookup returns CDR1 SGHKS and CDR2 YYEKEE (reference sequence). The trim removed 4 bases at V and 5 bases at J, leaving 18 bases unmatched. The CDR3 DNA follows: TGTGCCAGCAGCCCGGCGGGACAGGGGACCACTGGCTGGAGAAACACCATATATTTT. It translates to CASSPAGQGTTGWRNTIYF.

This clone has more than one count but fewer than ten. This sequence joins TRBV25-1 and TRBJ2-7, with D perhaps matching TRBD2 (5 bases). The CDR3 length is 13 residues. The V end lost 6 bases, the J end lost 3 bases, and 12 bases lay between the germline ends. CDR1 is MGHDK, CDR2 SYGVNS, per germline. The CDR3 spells CASRSSGSYEQYF. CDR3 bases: TGTGCCAGCAGGTCGAGCGGCAGCTACGAGCAGTACTTC.

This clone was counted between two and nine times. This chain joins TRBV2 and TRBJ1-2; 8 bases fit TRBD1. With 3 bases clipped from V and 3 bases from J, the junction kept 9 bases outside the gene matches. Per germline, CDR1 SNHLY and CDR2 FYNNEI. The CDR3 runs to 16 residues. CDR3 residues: CASSEPHGTGHYGYTF. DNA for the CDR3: TGTGCCAGCAGTGAGCCCCACGGGACAGGCCACTATGGCTACACCTTC.

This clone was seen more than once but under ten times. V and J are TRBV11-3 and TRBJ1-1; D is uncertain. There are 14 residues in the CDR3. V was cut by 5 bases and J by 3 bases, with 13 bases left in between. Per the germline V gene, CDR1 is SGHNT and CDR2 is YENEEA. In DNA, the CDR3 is TGTGCCAGCAGCCCCCGAAACGGGGACACTGAAGCTTTCTTT. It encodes CASSPRNGDTEAFF.

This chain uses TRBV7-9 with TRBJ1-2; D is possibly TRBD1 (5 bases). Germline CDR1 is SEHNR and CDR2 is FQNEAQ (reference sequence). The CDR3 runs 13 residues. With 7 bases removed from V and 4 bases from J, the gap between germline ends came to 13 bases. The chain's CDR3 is CASTPGDLYGYTF. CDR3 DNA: TGTGCCAGCACCCCGGGGGATCTCTATGGCTACACCTTC.